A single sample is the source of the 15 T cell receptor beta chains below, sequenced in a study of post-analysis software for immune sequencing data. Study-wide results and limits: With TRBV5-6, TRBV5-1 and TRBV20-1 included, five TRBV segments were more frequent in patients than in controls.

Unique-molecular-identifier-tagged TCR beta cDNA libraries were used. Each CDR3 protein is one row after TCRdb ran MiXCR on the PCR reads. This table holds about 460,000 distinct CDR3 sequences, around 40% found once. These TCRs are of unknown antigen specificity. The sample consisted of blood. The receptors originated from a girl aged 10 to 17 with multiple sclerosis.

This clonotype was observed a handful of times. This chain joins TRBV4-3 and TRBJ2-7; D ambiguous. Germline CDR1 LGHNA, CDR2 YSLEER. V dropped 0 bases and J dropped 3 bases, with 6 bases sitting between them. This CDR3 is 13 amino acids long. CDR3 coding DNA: TGCGCCAGCAGCCAAGATTTGCTCTACGAGCAGTACTTC. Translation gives CASSQDLLYEQYF.

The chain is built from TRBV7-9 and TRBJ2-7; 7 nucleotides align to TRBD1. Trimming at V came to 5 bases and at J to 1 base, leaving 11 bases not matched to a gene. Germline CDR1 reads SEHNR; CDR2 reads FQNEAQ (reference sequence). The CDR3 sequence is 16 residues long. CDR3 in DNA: TGTGCCAGCAGCCATCGGGACAGCCTTGCATCCTACGAGCAGTACTTC. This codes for CASSHRDSLASYEQYF.

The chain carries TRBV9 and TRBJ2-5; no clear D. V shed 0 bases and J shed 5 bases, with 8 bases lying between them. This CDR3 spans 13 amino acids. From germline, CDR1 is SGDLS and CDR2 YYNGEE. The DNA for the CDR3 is TGTGCCAGCAGCGTAGCTTATGGGGAGACCCAGTACTTC. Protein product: CASSVAYGETQYF.

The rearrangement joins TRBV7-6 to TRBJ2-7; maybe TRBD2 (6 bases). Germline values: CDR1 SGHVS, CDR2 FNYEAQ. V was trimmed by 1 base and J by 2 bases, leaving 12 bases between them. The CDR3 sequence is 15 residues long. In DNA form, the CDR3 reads TGTGCCAGCAGCTTAGAGGCTAGCGCCGCCTACGAGCAGTACTTC. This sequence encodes CASSLEASAAYEQYF.

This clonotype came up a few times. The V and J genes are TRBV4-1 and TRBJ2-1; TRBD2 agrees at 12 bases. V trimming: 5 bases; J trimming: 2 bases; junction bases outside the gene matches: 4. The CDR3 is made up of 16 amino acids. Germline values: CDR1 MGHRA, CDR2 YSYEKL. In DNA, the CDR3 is TGCGCCAGCAGCACCCCTAGCGGGAGGGCCTACAATGAGCAGTTCTTC. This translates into CASSTPSGRAYNEQFF.

The CDR3 sequence: CASSYSFYGEKLFF. In DNA, the CDR3 is TGTGCCAGCAGTTACTCGTTTTATGGTGAAAAACTGTTTTTT. The chain has TRBV6-2 or TRBV6-3 and TRBJ1-4, with no clear D. Between the trimmed V and J ends, which lost 0 bases and 7 bases, there was a span of 9 bases. The CDR3 runs 14 residues. Germline values: CDR1 MNHEY, CDR2 SVGEGT.

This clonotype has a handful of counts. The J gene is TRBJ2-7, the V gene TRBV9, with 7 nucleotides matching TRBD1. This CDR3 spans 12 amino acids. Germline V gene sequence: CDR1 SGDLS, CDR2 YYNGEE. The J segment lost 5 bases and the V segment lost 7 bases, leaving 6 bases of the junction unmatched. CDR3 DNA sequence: TGTGCCAGCGGTGACAGGGCCAACGAGCAGTACTTC. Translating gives CASGDRANEQYF.

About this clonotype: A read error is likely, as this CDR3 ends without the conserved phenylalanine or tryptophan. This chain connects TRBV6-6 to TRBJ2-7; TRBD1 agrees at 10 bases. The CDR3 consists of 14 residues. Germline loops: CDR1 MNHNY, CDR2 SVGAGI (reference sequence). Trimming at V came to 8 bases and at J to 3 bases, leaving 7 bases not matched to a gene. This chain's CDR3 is CASSVGTGVYEQYL. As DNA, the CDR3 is TGTGCCAGCTCGGTGGGGACAGGGGTCTACGAGCAGTACTTG.

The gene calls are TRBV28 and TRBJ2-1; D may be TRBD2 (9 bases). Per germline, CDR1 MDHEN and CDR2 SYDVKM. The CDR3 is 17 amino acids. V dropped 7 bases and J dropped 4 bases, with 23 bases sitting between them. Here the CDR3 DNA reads TGTGCCAGCACCAAATCAGGGGGCCTAGCGGGATACAATGAGCAGTTCTTC. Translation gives CASTKSGGLAGYNEQFF.

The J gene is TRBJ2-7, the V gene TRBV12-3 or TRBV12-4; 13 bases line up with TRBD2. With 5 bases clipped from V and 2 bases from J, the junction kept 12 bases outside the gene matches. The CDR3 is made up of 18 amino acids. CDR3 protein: CASSLGTSGIRAPYEQYF. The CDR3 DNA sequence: TGTGCCAGCAGTCTCGGGACTAGCGGGATACGTGCCCCCTACGAGCAGTACTTC.

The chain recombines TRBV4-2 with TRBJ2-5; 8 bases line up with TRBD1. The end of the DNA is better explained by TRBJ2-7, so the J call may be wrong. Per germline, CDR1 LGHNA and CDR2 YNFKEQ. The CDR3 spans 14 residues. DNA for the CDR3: TGTGCCAGCAGCCAAGAGGGCAGGGGGCACGAGCAGTACTTC. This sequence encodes CASSQEGRGHEQYF.

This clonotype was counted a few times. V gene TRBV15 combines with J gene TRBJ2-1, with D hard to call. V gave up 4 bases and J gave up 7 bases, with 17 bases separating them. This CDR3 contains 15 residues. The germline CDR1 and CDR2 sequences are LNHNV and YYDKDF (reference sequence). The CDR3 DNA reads TGTGCCACCAGCACCGGGCCCCAGGCTAGGAATGAGCAGTTCTTC. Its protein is CATSTGPQARNEQFF.

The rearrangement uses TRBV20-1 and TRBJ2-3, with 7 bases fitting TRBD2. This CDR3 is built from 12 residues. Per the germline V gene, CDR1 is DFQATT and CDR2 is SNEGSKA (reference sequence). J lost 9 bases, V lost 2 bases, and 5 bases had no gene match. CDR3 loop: CSARKSGATQYF. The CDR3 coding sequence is TGCAGTGCTAGAAAAAGCGGGGCCACGCAGTATTTT.

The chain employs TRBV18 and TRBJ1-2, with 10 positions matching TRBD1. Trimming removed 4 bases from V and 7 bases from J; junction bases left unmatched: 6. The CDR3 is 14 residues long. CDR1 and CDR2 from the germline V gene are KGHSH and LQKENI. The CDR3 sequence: CASSRRDRGGGYTF. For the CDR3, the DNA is TGTGCCAGCTCACGGAGGGACAGGGGAGGTGGCTACACCTTC. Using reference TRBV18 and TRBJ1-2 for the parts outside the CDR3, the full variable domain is NAGVMQNPRHLVRRRGQEARLRCSPMKGHSHVYWYRQLPEEGLKFMVYLQKENIIDESGMPKERFSAEFPKEGPSILRIQQVVRGDSAAYFCASSRRDRGGGYTFGSGTRLTVV.

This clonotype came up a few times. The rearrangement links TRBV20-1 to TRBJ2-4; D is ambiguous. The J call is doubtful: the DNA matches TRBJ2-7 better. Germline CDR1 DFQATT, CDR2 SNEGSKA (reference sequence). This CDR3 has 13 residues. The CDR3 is CSARDWANYEQYF. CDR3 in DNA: TGCAGTGCTAGAGATTGGGCGAACTACGAGCAGTACTTC.